These 20 T cell receptor beta chains were sequenced from one sample in a study of cytomegalovirus exposure and HLA in healthy donors. Both 60 Vbeta primers and 13 Jbeta primers went into the PCR. The repertoire was sequenced with immunoSEQ multiplex PCR; TCRdb's copy has only in-frame clones and lacks some. This table has 220,000 or so clones, approximately 79% appearing once. What was sequenced was PBMCs. The receptors shown here come from a man aged 50-59 years in good health and CMV-seronegative.

The chain recombines TRBV7-9 with TRBJ2-1, with D maybe TRBD1 (5 bases). The CDR3 has 14 amino acids. Trimming left V 1 base short and J 9 bases short, with 13 bases between. The germline V gene has CDR1 SEHNR and CDR2 FQNEAQ (reference sequence). As DNA, the CDR3 is TGTGCCAGCAGCTTAGAAGGGCCTAGGGGTGAGCAGTTCTTC. Translated: CASSLEGPRGEQFF.

This sequence joins TRBV7-2 and TRBJ1-4, with 10 bases that match TRBD1. The germline V gene encodes CDR1 SGHTA and CDR2 FQGNSA. This CDR3 region has 16 residues. V shed 5 bases, J shed 7 bases, and the junction held 10 bases outside the gene matches. CDR3 bases: TGTGCCAGCAGCGTTCAACCGGGACAGGGGTTTGAAAAACTGTTTTTT. Translation: CASSVQPGQGFEKLFF.

The V call is TRBV7-2, the J call TRBJ1-1; TRBD1 is a possible D gene (6 bases). The length of the CDR3 is 14 residues. The V end lost 3 bases, the J end lost 4 bases, and 12 bases lay between the germline ends. CDR1 SGHTA and CDR2 FQGNSA come from the germline V gene. CDR3 residues: CASSFTTGRTEAFF. CDR3 in DNA: TGTGCCAGCAGCTTTACAACAGGGCGCACTGAAGCTTTCTTT.

This clone showed up just a few times. The chain links TRBV28 to TRBJ1-6, with 10 positions matching TRBD1. V lost 5 bases and J lost 9; bases outside the gene matches: 1. Germline assignment: CDR1 MDHEN and CDR2 SYDVKM. This CDR3 spans 13 amino acids. CDR3 nucleotide sequence: TGTGCCAGCAGTCGGGACAGGGGTTCACCCCTCCACTTT. Protein sequence: CASSRDRGSPLHF.

The rearrangement joins TRBV18 to TRBJ2-1; 9 bases map to TRBD1. Germline loops: CDR1 KGHSH, CDR2 LQKENI. The CDR3 contains 15 residues. V lost 1 base to trimming and J lost 7 bases; unmatched junction nucleotides: 5. The CDR3 reads CASSPRRQGGNEQFF. CDR3 coding DNA: TGTGCCAGCTCACCACGGAGACAGGGGGGGAATGAGCAGTTCTTC. Full variable domain (missing parts from reference TRBV18 and TRBJ2-1): NAGVMQNPRHLVRRRGQEARLRCSPMKGHSHVYWYRQLPEEGLKFMVYLQKENIIDESGMPKERFSAEFPKEGPSILRIQQVVRGDSAAYFCASSPRRQGGNEQFFGPGTRLTVL.

This clone was found once. The chain combines TRBV5-4 with TRBJ1-3; TRBD1 matches 7 bases. The V and J ends lost 4 bases and 4 bases, in that order; junction bases with no gene match: 8. The V gene's germline CDR1 is SGHNT and CDR2 YYREEE (reference sequence). CDR3 length: 15 residues. CDR3 nucleotide sequence: TGTGCCAGCAGCCCGGGACAGAACGGAGGAAACACCATATATTTT. It codes for CASSPGQNGGNTIYF.

The chain is built from TRBV5-5 and TRBJ1-4; maybe TRBD1 (5 bases). The germline V gene encodes CDR1 SGHKS and CDR2 YYEKEE (reference sequence). The CDR3 covers 15 residues. Trimming took off 0 bases at V and 7 bases at J, with 13 bases between the two ends. CDR3 coding DNA: TGTGCCAGCAGCTTGGGTAGGGGATCGGGTGAAAAACTGTTTTTT. It translates to CASSLGRGSGEKLFF.

This clone was detected once. The V call is TRBV6-5, the J call TRBJ1-1; D might be TRBD1 (5 bases). V lost 1 base and J lost 5, with 11 bases in between. The CDR3 length is 14 residues. The V gene's germline CDR1 is MNHEY and CDR2 SVGAGI. CDR3 protein: CASSYFGGGTEAFF. The CDR3 DNA reads as TGTGCCAGCAGTTACTTCGGGGGGGGGACTGAAGCTTTCTTT.

This chain uses TRBV6-5 with TRBJ2-7, with 10 bases matching TRBD2. The CDR3 consists of 14 residues. Germline values: CDR1 MNHEY, CDR2 SVGAGI. The J segment lost 6 bases and the V segment lost 2 bases, leaving 4 bases of the junction unmatched. This CDR3 is CASSYLAGAREQYF. The CDR3, as DNA: TGTGCCAGCAGTTACCTAGCGGGAGCTCGCGAGCAGTACTTC.

This chain joins TRBV7-3 and TRBJ2-2, with 7 positions matching TRBD1. V was pared by 3 bases and J by 5 bases, with 9 bases of the junction left unmatched. This CDR3 spans 16 amino acids. CDR1 SGHTA and CDR2 FQGTGA come from the germline V gene. CDR3: CASSLGVRGITGELFF. In nucleotides, the CDR3 is TGTGCCAGCAGCTTGGGAGTCAGGGGGATAACCGGGGAGCTGTTTTTT. The full variable domain, its missing parts supplied by reference TRBV7-3 and TRBJ2-2, is GAGVSQTPSNKVTEKGKYVELRCDPISGHTALYWYRQSLGQGPEFLIYFQGTGAADDSGLPNDRFFAVRPEGSVSTLKIQRTERGDSAVYLCASSLGVRGITGELFFGEGSRLTVL.

This clone was observed once. The CDR3 is CASSGKRLSNTEAFF. CDR3 coding DNA: TGTGCCAGCAGTGGAAAACGTCTGAGCAACACTGAAGCTTTCTTT. The V and J genes are TRBV2 and TRBJ1-1; D is uncertain. Germline V gives CDR1 SNHLY, CDR2 FYNNEI. The CDR3 spans 15 residues. Trimming left V 4 bases short and J 2 bases short, with 14 bases between.

This clone appeared a single time. V usage is TRBV5-4 and J usage is TRBJ1-1; 8 bases fit TRBD1. From germline, CDR1 is SGHNT and CDR2 YYREEE (reference sequence). This CDR3 is 15 amino acids long. V shed 1 base, J shed 0 bases, and the junction held 2 bases outside the gene matches. This chain's CDR3 is CASSLPGGLNTEAFF. Here the CDR3 DNA reads TGTGCCAGCAGCTTGCCAGGGGGCCTGAACACTGAAGCTTTCTTT.

This clone was recorded only once. The chain has TRBV18 and TRBJ1-5; unclear D gene. The germline CDR1 and CDR2 sequences are KGHSH and LQKENI. Trimming left V 3 bases short and J 2 bases short, with 14 bases between. The CDR3 extends over 16 amino acids. DNA of the CDR3: TGTGCCAGCTCACCCCTCCCGCGGGGTGGCAATCAGCCCCAGCATTTT. As protein: CASSPLPRGGNQPQHF.

V usage is TRBV28 and J usage is TRBJ1-4, with a possible D match to TRBD1 (5 bases). This CDR3 is 14 amino acids long. The V gene's germline CDR1 is MDHEN and CDR2 SYDVKM. Trimming shortened V by 2 bases and J by 7 bases, and 11 bases separated the two germline ends. DNA of the CDR3: TGTGCCAGCAGTTTAACCGGGAGGGGTGAAAAACTGTTTTTT. Amino acids: CASSLTGRGEKLFF.

This clone was observed once. The V and J genes are TRBV14 and TRBJ1-2; 9 bases align to TRBD1. Germline V lookup: CDR1 SGHDN, CDR2 FVKESK. V was pared by 3 bases and J by 3 bases, with 5 bases of the junction left unmatched. There are 15 residues in the CDR3. CDR3 in amino acids: CASSQRQGVHYGYTF. The CDR3 bases are TGTGCCAGCAGCCAGAGACAGGGGGTTCACTATGGCTACACCTTC.

This clone was picked up a small number of times. V gene TRBV7-9 combines with J gene TRBJ2-5, with 12 nucleotides matching TRBD1. The V segment lost 4 bases and the J segment 4 bases; nucleotides outside the gene matches: 10. The length of the CDR3 is 17 residues. The germline V gene has CDR1 SEHNR and CDR2 FQNEAQ (reference sequence). CDR3 in amino acids: CASSSWPGTGGLETQYF. The CDR3 nucleotides read TGTGCCAGCAGCTCATGGCCCGGGACAGGGGGCTTAGAGACCCAGTACTTC.

The chain employs TRBV5-1 and TRBJ2-7; the D is unclear. CDR3 length equals 14 residues. V gave up 1 base and J gave up 3 bases, with 11 bases separating them. Germline V gives CDR1 SGHRS, CDR2 YFSETQ. In DNA, the CDR3 is TGCGCCAGCAGCTTGACCCAGTCTCTCTACGAGCAGTACTTC. Amino acids: CASSLTQSLYEQYF.

This clone was seen only a few times. V gene TRBV4-2 combines with J gene TRBJ1-1; 9 bases match TRBD1. Germline loops: CDR1 LGHNA, CDR2 YNFKEQ. Trimming took 4 bases from V and 5 from J; bases not matched to a gene: 8. CDR3 length: 15 residues. Here the CDR3 reads CASSRATGGGTEAFF. The CDR3 DNA is TGTGCCAGCAGCCGGGCGACAGGGGGTGGAACTGAAGCTTTCTTT.

The rearrangement joins TRBV28 to TRBJ1-4; 9 positions agree with TRBD1. Germline lookup yields CDR1 MDHEN and CDR2 SYDVKM. J gave up 10 bases and V 6 bases, and 9 bases lay outside the gene matches. The CDR3 consists of 14 residues. Here the CDR3 reads CASRKDRGVGKLFF. CDR3 coding DNA: TGTGCCAGCAGAAAAGACAGGGGGGTTGGAAAACTGTTTTTT.

The DNA for the CDR3 is TGTGCCAGCAGATGGGCGAGAGATAGCAATCAGCCCCAGCATTTT. It specifies CASRWARDSNQPQHF. The rearrangement joins TRBV28 to TRBJ1-5; D not resolved. The V gene's germline CDR1 is MDHEN and CDR2 SYDVKM. V lost 6 bases to trimming and J lost 0 bases, with 12 bases between them. This CDR3 is 15 amino acids long.